This is a list of T cell receptor beta chains from one sample in a study of radiotherapy plus CTLA-4 blockade in lung cancer. Here immunoSEQ multiplex PCR was the method, and the copy in TCRdb shows in-frame clones only, minus some. The sample carries around 110,000 clones, 85% recorded once. This sample comprised peripheral blood, obtained from a patient treated with radiotherapy plus ipilimumab. These receptor sequences come from a human donor with non-small cell lung cancer that progressed on radiotherapy plus ipilimumab. Some clones in this sample may be carry-over from other donors' samples. Each CDR3 is given with its conserved first and last residue. The D gene is left open where the match is weak. Clone size, where shown, is once, few, many, or a class for clones that have expanded.

TRBJ2-7 NA TRBV16 NA TGTGCCAGCAGCCAATCATCCGCATCCTACGAGCAGTACTTC CASSQSSASYEQYF
TRBJ1-5 NA TRBV4-1 NA TGCGCCAGCAGCCAAGATCGGACAGCGTGGGGGCCCCAGCATTTT CASSQDRTAWGPQHF
TRBJ1-4 NA TRBV28 NA TGTGCCAGCAGTTTTGCGGGACGGATTAATGAAAAACTGTTTTTT CASSFAGRINEKLFF
TRBJ1-2 NA TRBV6-5 TRBD1 TGTGCCAGCTCCCCGGGACAGAACTATGGCTACACCTTC CASSPGQNYGYTF
TRBJ1-5 NA TRBV5-6 NA TGTGCCAGCAGCTTTTTGGGGGGCGGGGGGCAGCCCCAGCATTTT CASSFLGGGGQPQHF
TRBJ1-1 once TRBV27 TRBD1 TGTGCCAGCCGAAAGTCCCCAAAGGACAGGAGCACTGAAGCTTTCTTT CASRKSPKDRSTEAFF
TRBJ2-2 NA TRBV7-9 NA TGTGCCAGCAGCTTTGGGGAAACCGGGGAGCTGTTTTTT CASSFGETGELFF
TRBJ2-5 NA TRBV5-1 NA TGCGCCAGCAGCCGATCGACAGGACTCCAAGAGACCCAGTACTTC CASSRSTGLQETQYF
TRBJ1-2 NA TRBV4-3 NA TGCGCCAGCAGCCAAGGGCAGGGCTATGGCTACACCTTC CASSQGQGYGYTF
TRBJ1-1 NA TRBV7-3 NA TGTGCCAGCAGCTTAATGCGGGAGGGGGAAGCTTTCTTT CASSLMREGEAFF
TRBJ1-2 NA TRBV11-3 NA TGTGCCAGCAGCTTAGATGGGGGCAGAGAGTATGGCTACACCTTC CASSLDGGREYGYTF
TRBJ2-5 NA TRBV7-8 TRBD1 TGTGCCAGCAGCTTAGTCCCGACAGGGTATGGGGAGACCCAGTACTTC CASSLVPTGYGETQYF
TRBJ1-2 NA TRBV25-1 TRBD1 TGTGCCAGCAGTGAATCATCCACGACAGGGACTAGATATGGCTACACCTTC CASSESSTTGTRYGYTF
TRBJ1-1 once TRBV7-6 NA TGTGCCAGCAGCTCAGATACAACAACTGAAGCTTTCTTT CASSSDTTTEAFF
TRBJ1-1 NA TRBV6-5 NA TGTGCCAGCAGCCCCCCCGGGGGGAGGAGTAATGAAGCTTTCTTT CASSPPGGRSNEAFF
TRBJ2-1 NA TRBV9 NA TGTGCCAGCAGCGCCATGGCGGGGTCGAGGAATGAGCAGTTCTTC CASSAMAGSRNEQFF
TRBJ2-3 NA TRBV4-3 NA TGCGCCAGCAGCCAAGAACAGATGCCAGATACGCAGTATTTT CASSQEQMPDTQYF